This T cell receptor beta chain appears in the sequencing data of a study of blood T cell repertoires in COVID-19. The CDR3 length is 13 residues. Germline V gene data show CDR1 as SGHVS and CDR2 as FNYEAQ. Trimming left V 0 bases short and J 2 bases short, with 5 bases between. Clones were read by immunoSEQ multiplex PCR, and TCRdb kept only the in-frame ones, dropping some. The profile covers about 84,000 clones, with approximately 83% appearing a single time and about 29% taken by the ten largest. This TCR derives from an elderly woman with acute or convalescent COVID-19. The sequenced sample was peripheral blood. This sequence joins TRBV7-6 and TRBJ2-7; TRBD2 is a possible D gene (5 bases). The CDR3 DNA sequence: TGTGCCAGCAGCTTAGCGGGAGCCTACGAGCAGTACTTC. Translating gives CASSLAGAYEQYF.